Each of the 19 T cell receptor beta chains below was sequenced from the same sample in a study of blood T cell repertoires in COVID-19. The repertoire was sequenced with immunoSEQ multiplex PCR; TCRdb's copy has only in-frame clones and lacks some. The sample contains about 48,000 clones, roughly 85% of which appear only once. The specimen sequenced was peripheral blood. The receptors come from an elderly woman with acute or convalescent COVID-19.

The rearrangement joins TRBV18 to TRBJ2-5; perhaps TRBD2 as D (7 bases). Germline CDR1 KGHSH, CDR2 LQKENI. V lost 6 bases and J lost 2, with 13 bases in between. The CDR3 covers 14 residues. CDR3 coding DNA: TGTGCCAGCTCCTCTCGGGGGGCACAAGAGACCCAGTACTTC. This encodes CASSSRGAQETQYF. The full variable domain, completed using reference TRBV18 and TRBJ2-5, is NAGVMQNPRHLVRRRGQEARLRCSPMKGHSHVYWYRQLPEEGLKFMVYLQKENIIDESGMPKERFSAEFPKEGPSILRIQQVVRGDSAAYFCASSSRGAQETQYFGPGTRLLVL.

The chain joins TRBV4-2 to TRBJ2-2; 10 nucleotides match TRBD2. Losses at the gene ends were 0 bases for V and 1 base for J; bases not matched to a gene: 5. Germline V gives CDR1 LGHNA, CDR2 YNFKEQ. CDR3 length equals 18 residues. Written as DNA, the CDR3 is TGTGCCAGCAGCCAAGATAAAGCGGGGGGGATGAACACCGGGGAGCTGTTTTTT. This gives the protein CASSQDKAGGMNTGELFF.

V gene TRBV11-2 combines with J gene TRBJ1-5; no clear D gene. CDR3 length equals 13 residues. Germline loops: CDR1 SGHAT, CDR2 FQNNGV. The V gene lost 0 bases and the J gene lost 6 bases, with 6 bases spanning the gap. The CDR3 loop reads CASSLDASQPQHF. The CDR3 DNA sequence: TGTGCCAGCAGCTTAGATGCCAGTCAGCCCCAGCATTTT.

In DNA form, the CDR3 reads TGTGCCAGCAGGCCTGGACAGGGGGAAATTAATTCACCCCTCCACTTT. This gives the protein CASRPGQGEINSPLHF. The chain uses TRBV2 and TRBJ1-6; 10 nucleotides match TRBD1. The CDR3 is made up of 16 amino acids. The trim removed 6 bases at V and 6 bases at J, leaving 8 bases unmatched. CDR1 and CDR2 (germline): SNHLY, FYNNEI.

This chain joins TRBV7-9 and TRBJ1-1, with 8 bases that match TRBD1. The CDR3 sequence is 13 residues long. CDR1 SEHNR and CDR2 FQNEAQ come from the germline V gene (reference sequence). After removal of 5 bases from V and 4 bases from J, the junction contained 3 bases not matched to a gene. This CDR3 is CASSVQGGTEAFF. The CDR3 nucleotides read TGTGCCAGCAGCGTACAGGGGGGCACTGAAGCTTTCTTT. Looking up the rest from reference TRBV7-9 and TRBJ1-1 gives the full variable domain: DTGVSQNPRHKITKRGQNVTFRCDPISEHNRLYWYRQTLGQGPEFLTYFQNEAQLEKSRLLSDRFSAERPKGSFSTLEIQRTEQGDSAMYLCASSVQGGTEAFFGQGTRLTVV.

This clone was seen a handful of times. J is TRBJ1-2 and V is TRBV2; tentative D call: TRBD1 (5 bases). The CDR3 has 13 residues. Germline V gene sequence: CDR1 SNHLY, CDR2 FYNNEI. The germline V and J ends were trimmed by 8 bases and 7 bases, with 17 bases remaining between them. In nucleotides, the CDR3 is TGTGCCAGCCTGCAGGGCAAAGACCGTGGCTACACCTTC. It translates to CASLQGKDRGYTF.

The genes are TRBV7-9 and TRBJ2-7, with D perhaps TRBD2 (5 bases). The ends were cut back, 5 bases at V and 0 bases at J, with 11 bases in the middle. CDR3 length: 14 amino acids. In germline, CDR1 is SEHNR, CDR2 FQNEAQ (reference sequence). The chain's CDR3 is CASSLTGVSYEQYF. The CDR3 bases are TGTGCCAGCAGCCTAACCGGGGTCTCCTACGAGCAGTACTTC.

This chain links TRBV7-2 with TRBJ1-1, with 9 bases aligning to TRBD1. Germline V lookup: CDR1 SGHTA, CDR2 FQGNSA. The CDR3 is 16 residues long. J was trimmed by 4 bases and V by 3 bases; bases with no gene match: 9. The CDR3 coding sequence is TGTGCCAGCAGCTTCCTACAGGGGGCGATTAGCACTGAAGCTTTCTTT. It yields the protein CASSFLQGAISTEAFF. The whole variable domain, filled in from reference TRBV7-2 and TRBJ1-1, reads GAGVSQSPSNKVTEKGKDVELRCDPISGHTALYWYRQSLGQGLEFLIYFQGNSAPDKSGLPSDRFSAERTGGSVSTLTIQRTQQEDSAVYLCASSFLQGAISTEAFFGQGTRLTVV.

By proportion, this clone is medium-sized. V and J are TRBV30 and TRBJ2-7, with a possible D match to TRBD2 (7 bases). Germline CDR1 and CDR2: GTSNPN and SVGIG (reference sequence). This CDR3 has 11 residues. The V and J ends lost 0 bases and 9 bases respectively, with 9 bases between them. The CDR3 region has the DNA TGTGCCTGGAGTGTAGGGGGGGCGCAGTACTTC. Protein product: CAWSVGGAQYF.

This chain links TRBV7-9 with TRBJ1-1, with 7 positions matching TRBD1. CDR1 and CDR2 from the germline V gene are SEHNR and FQNEAQ (reference sequence). V lost 7 bases to trimming and J lost 8 bases; unmatched junction nucleotides: 10. This CDR3 region has 13 residues. CDR3 protein: CASTPDPGQEAFF. CDR3 DNA sequence: TGTGCCAGCACCCCAGATCCGGGACAGGAAGCTTTCTTT. Using reference TRBV7-9 and TRBJ1-1 for the parts outside the CDR3, the full variable domain is DTGVSQNPRHKITKRGQNVTFRCDPISEHNRLYWYRQTLGQGPEFLTYFQNEAQLEKSRLLSDRFSAERPKGSFSTLEIQRTEQGDSAMYLCASTPDPGQEAFFGQGTRLTVV.

By share of the sample, this clone is medium-sized. The chain has TRBV27 and TRBJ1-5, with TRBD1 as a possible D gene (6 bases). The germline CDR1 and CDR2 sequences are MNHEY and SMNVEV (reference sequence). The ends were cut back, 3 bases at V and 4 bases at J, with 13 bases in the middle. CDR3 length: 15 amino acids. The CDR3 here is CASSLAGEGNQPQHF. DNA for the CDR3: TGTGCCAGCAGTTTGGCAGGGGAAGGTAATCAGCCCCAGCATTTT.

This clone was seen a single time. The rearrangement joins TRBV9 to TRBJ1-2; 10 bases line up with TRBD1. CDR3 length: 15 residues. V trimming: 2 bases; J trimming: 1 base; junction bases outside the gene matches: 2. Germline-derived CDR1 and CDR2 are SGDLS and YYNGEE. CDR3 DNA: TGTGCCAGCAGCGTCGGGACAGGGGATAACTATGGCTACACCTTC. Encoded protein: CASSVGTGDNYGYTF.

The CDR3 DNA reads TGTGCCAGCAAGTCCGGGACAGGGGACACTGAAGCTTTCTTT. Amino acids: CASKSGTGDTEAFF. This chain connects TRBV6-6 to TRBJ1-1; 10 nucleotides align to TRBD1. V dropped 7 bases and J dropped 3; count of bases not matched to a gene: 5. The CDR3 consists of 14 residues. The V gene's germline CDR1 is MNHNY and CDR2 SVGAGI (reference sequence).

The J gene is TRBJ1-6, the V gene TRBV19; 7 nucleotides agree with TRBD1. After removal of 3 bases from V and 8 bases from J, the junction contained 4 bases not matched to a gene. The CDR3 has 14 residues. Germline CDR1 is LNHDA and CDR2 is SQIVND (reference sequence). CDR3 coding DNA: TGTGCCAGTAGTATTTTAGGGGGCGATTCACCCCTCCACTTT. As protein: CASSILGGDSPLHF.

This sequence joins TRBV19 and TRBJ1-2, with D possibly being TRBD1 (5 bases). V shed 5 bases and J shed 7 bases, with 14 bases lying between them. Germline CDR1 LNHDA, CDR2 SQIVND (reference sequence). The CDR3 extends over 13 amino acids. CDR3 coding DNA: TGTGCCAGTAGTCTAAAAGGGGAGGTTGGCTACACCTTC. It translates to CASSLKGEVGYTF.

In its sample, this clone was seen a few times. The chain is built from TRBV12-5 and TRBJ2-1, with D possibly matching TRBD2 (5 bases). CDR3 length: 14 residues. Deletions cut 4 bases from V and 0 bases from J, with 7 bases between. Germline values: CDR1 LGHNT, CDR2 FRNRAP. The CDR3 is CASGSGSSYNEQFF. The CDR3 bases are TGTGCTAGTGGTTCGGGAAGCTCCTACAATGAGCAGTTCTTC.

The chain is built from TRBV14 and TRBJ2-7, with a possible D match to TRBD1 (5 bases). Deletions cut 4 bases from V and 0 bases from J, with 13 bases between. CDR3 size: 15 residues. Germline V gene lookup returns CDR1 SGHDN and CDR2 FVKESK. CDR3: CASSPIQGFSYEQYF. CDR3 DNA: TGTGCCAGCAGCCCGATCCAGGGATTCTCCTACGAGCAGTACTTC.

V gene TRBV2 combines with J gene TRBJ1-1; 7 nucleotides match TRBD1. V shed 8 bases and J 4 bases; nucleotides not matched to a gene: 7. CDR1 and CDR2 from the germline V gene are SNHLY and FYNNEI. The CDR3 consists of 13 residues. The CDR3 nucleotides are TGTGCCAGCTGGGCAGGGGGGACCACTGAAGCTTTCTTT. Protein product: CASWAGGTTEAFF.

V usage is TRBV5-8 and J usage is TRBJ1-1; TRBD1 matches at 7 bases. Germline CDR1 SGHTS, CDR2 YDEGEE. The CDR3 sequence is 15 residues long. The junction had 7 bases not matched to a gene; V was cut back by 0 bases and J by 5 bases. The CDR3 protein is CASSLGVGQKTEAFF. The CDR3 DNA sequence: TGTGCCAGCAGCTTGGGTGTGGGACAGAAGACTGAAGCTTTCTTT. Variable domain in full (rest from reference TRBV5-8 and TRBJ1-1): EAGVTQSPTHLIKTRGQQATLRCSPISGHTSVYWYQQALGLGLQFLLWYDEGEERNRGNFPPRFSGRQFPNYSSELNVNALELEDSALYLCASSLGVGQKTEAFFGQGTRLTVV.